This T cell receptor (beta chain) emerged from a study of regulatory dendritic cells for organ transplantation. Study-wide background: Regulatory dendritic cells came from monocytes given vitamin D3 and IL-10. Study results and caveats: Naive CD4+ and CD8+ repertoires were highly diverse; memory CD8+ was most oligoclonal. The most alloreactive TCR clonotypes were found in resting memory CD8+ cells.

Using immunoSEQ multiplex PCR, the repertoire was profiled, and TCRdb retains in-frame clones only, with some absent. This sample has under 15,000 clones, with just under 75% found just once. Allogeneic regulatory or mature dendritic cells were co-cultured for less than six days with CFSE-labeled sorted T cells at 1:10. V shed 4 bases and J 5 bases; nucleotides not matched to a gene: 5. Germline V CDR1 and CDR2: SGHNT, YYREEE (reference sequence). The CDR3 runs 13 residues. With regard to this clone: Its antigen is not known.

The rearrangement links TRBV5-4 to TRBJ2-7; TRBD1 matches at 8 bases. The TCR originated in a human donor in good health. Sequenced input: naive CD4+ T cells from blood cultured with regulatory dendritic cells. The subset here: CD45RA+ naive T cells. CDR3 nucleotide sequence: TGTGCCAGCAGCCGGACAGGGTCAGACGAGCAGTACTTC. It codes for CASSRTGSDEQYF. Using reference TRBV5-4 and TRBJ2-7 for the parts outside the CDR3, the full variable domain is ETGVTQSPTHLIKTRGQQVTLRCSSQSGHNTVSWYQQALGQGPQFIFQYYREEENGRGNFPPRFSGLQFPNYSSELNVNALELDDSALYLCASSRTGSDEQYFGPGTRLTVT.